This TCR beta chain was recorded in a study of cytotoxic CD8 clonotypes in ibrutinib-treated CLL. This clone came up once. CDR3 length: 14 amino acids. The germline CDR1 and CDR2 sequences are SGHRS and YFSETQ. Trimming cost V 3 bases and J 5 bases, with 14 bases left between them. Libraries were prepared by immunoSEQ multiplex PCR; TCRdb keeps only in-frame clonotypes and omits some of them. The sample records some 130,000 clones, roughly 90% being singletons. This sequence was found in a human donor with chronic lymphocytic leukemia. The V gene is TRBV5-1, the J gene TRBJ2-5, with D possibly matching TRBD2 (6 bases). The input for sequencing was PBMCs, taken after 12 months of ibrutinib treatment. The CDR3 bases are TGCGCCAGCAGCTCCGGGACTCATGGGGAGACCCAGTACTTC. Protein product: CASSSGTHGETQYF.